These 16 T cell receptor beta chains originate from one sample sequenced in a study of T cells after posttransplantation cyclophosphamide. The repertoire was sequenced with immunoSEQ multiplex PCR; TCRdb's copy has only in-frame clones and lacks some. The sample presents 40,000 to 60,000 clones, none singletons. Source material: PBMCs. Receptor source: a man aged 35 to 55 in good health, CMV-negative, and a related stem cell transplant donor.

This clone showed up many times. The rearrangement links TRBV30 to TRBJ1-4; 8 positions match TRBD1. Germline V gene data show CDR1 as GTSNPN and CDR2 as SVGIG (reference sequence). The CDR3 is 14 amino acids. The V and J ends lost 2 bases and 6 bases, in that order; junction bases with no gene match: 5. CDR3 nucleotides: TGTGCCTGGAGTTGGCCAGGGGGCGATGAAAAACTGTTTTTT. It specifies CAWSWPGGDEKLFF.

This clone has a count of ten or more. The chain couples TRBV4-2 to TRBJ2-7; D is perhaps TRBD2 (6 bases). CDR1 LGHNA and CDR2 YNFKEQ come from the germline V gene. The germline V and J ends were trimmed by 0 bases and 6 bases, with 18 bases remaining between them. The CDR3 has 16 residues. DNA of the CDR3: TGTGCCAGCAGCCAAGATATACGAGCGGGTGTCTCCGAGCAGTACTTC. Protein product: CASSQDIRAGVSEQYF.

This clone was seen many times. This chain joins TRBV4-1 and TRBJ2-7; possible D gene TRBD1, 5 bases. Trimming left V 0 bases short and J 5 bases short, with 14 bases between. The CDR3 loop spans 15 amino acids. Per germline, CDR1 MGHRA and CDR2 YSYEKL. The CDR3 DNA reads as TGCGCCAGCAGCCAAGAACTCTCATGGGGCGACGAGCAGTACTTC. It is translated as CASSQELSWGDEQYF.

This clone has at least ten counts. The rearrangement joins TRBV9 to TRBJ2-2, with 7 bases matching TRBD1. The CDR3 spans 15 residues. Germline CDR1 reads SGDLS; CDR2 reads YYNGEE. With V trimmed by 3 bases and J by 5 bases, 7 bases remained unmatched. CDR3 sequence: CASSGQGGRTGELFF. CDR3 in DNA: TGTGCCAGCAGCGGACAGGGTGGAAGGACCGGGGAGCTGTTTTTT.

In this sample, this clone turned up many times. The rearrangement links TRBV5-6 to TRBJ1-4; D possibly corresponds to TRBD1 (6 bases). The germline V gene encodes CDR1 SGHDT and CDR2 YYEEEE. Trimming took off 4 bases at V and 8 bases at J, with 18 bases between the two ends. The CDR3 covers 15 residues. CDR3 sequence reads: CASSLTPGVREKLFF. Here the CDR3 DNA reads TGTGCCAGCAGCCTCACTCCAGGGGTCCGGGAAAAACTGTTTTTT.

This clone came up a few times. Within the sample, other DNA sequences also encode this same CDR3. The chain couples TRBV29-1 to TRBJ1-1; the match to TRBD1 covers 7 bases. The CDR3 sequence is 13 residues long. V lost 2 bases, J lost 7 bases, and 7 bases stayed unmatched. The germline V gene encodes CDR1 SQVTM and CDR2 ANQGSEA. CDR3 nucleotides: TGCAGCGTTGAAATCCAGGGGGGTGGTGAAGCTTTCTTT. Its protein is CSVEIQGGGEAFF.

This clone has ten or more counts. This rearrangement joins TRBV28 to TRBJ2-3, with 8 bases aligning to TRBD2. V trimming: 4 bases; J trimming: 3 bases; junction bases outside the gene matches: 6. Germline V gene sequence: CDR1 MDHEN, CDR2 SYDVKM. The CDR3 contains 15 residues. CDR3 sequence: CASSSFAGGTDTQYF. DNA for the CDR3: TGTGCCAGCAGTTCGTTCGCGGGGGGTACAGATACGCAGTATTTT.

Ten or more counts support this clone. V gene TRBV4-2 combines with J gene TRBJ2-1; 7 bases are shared with TRBD1. Germline CDR1 is LGHNA and CDR2 is YNFKEQ. V gave up 2 bases and J gave up 2 bases; unmatched junction bases: 9. The CDR3 is 17 amino acids. The CDR3 DNA is TGTGCCAGCAGCCAAAGTCCCGGGACAGAGACCTACAATGAGCAGTTCTTC. It translates to CASSQSPGTETYNEQFF.

This clone was counted many times. The chain couples TRBV4-1 to TRBJ1-5; D is possibly TRBD1 (5 bases). Germline V CDR1 and CDR2: MGHRA, YSYEKL. With 4 bases removed from V and 6 bases from J, the gap between germline ends came to 13 bases. The CDR3 has 14 residues. CDR3 protein: CASSLMGGSQPQHF. The CDR3 region has the DNA TGCGCCAGCAGCCTCATGGGGGGGAGTCAGCCCCAGCATTTT.

In its sample, this clone was seen many times. The chain uses TRBV4-3 and TRBJ2-7; 10 bases are a match to TRBD2. V was pared by 0 bases and J by 4 bases, with 6 bases of the junction left unmatched. The CDR3 runs 16 residues. The germline V gene encodes CDR1 LGHNA and CDR2 YSLEER. CDR3 sequence reads: CASSQDLGLAKYEQYF. The CDR3 DNA is TGCGCCAGCAGCCAAGATCTGGGACTAGCGAAGTACGAGCAGTACTTC.

The sample holds many counts of this clone. The chain combines TRBV6-1 with TRBJ1-5, with TRBD1 matching over 7 bases. Germline CDR1 and CDR2: MNHNS and SASEGT. V shed 4 bases, J shed 0 bases, and the junction held 12 bases outside the gene matches. The CDR3 runs to 18 residues. The CDR3 nucleotides are TGTGCCAGCAGTGCGTCCCGGGACAGTTTTTCTAGCAATCAGCCCCAGCATTTT. Protein product: CASSASRDSFSSNQPQHF.

The table lists this clone with many counts. The chain joins TRBV4-3 to TRBJ2-1; possible D gene TRBD1, 6 bases. Trimming took 0 bases from V and 5 from J, leaving 11 bases between them. CDR1 is LGHNA, CDR2 YSLEER, per germline. This CDR3 region has 15 residues. DNA of the CDR3: TGCGCCAGCAGCCAAGATGGGGGCGGTAACAATGAGCAGTTCTTC. It specifies CASSQDGGGNNEQFF.

This clone was counted at least ten times. The chain recombines TRBV2 with TRBJ2-3, with D possibly matching TRBD2 (5 bases). This CDR3 region has 14 residues. The V end lost 6 bases, the J end lost 0 bases, and 10 bases lay between the germline ends. CDR1 SNHLY and CDR2 FYNNEI come from the germline V gene. CDR3 sequence (DNA): TGTGCCAGCAGGCGGACTTCTAGCACAGATACGCAGTATTTT. Translated, it gives CASRRTSSTDTQYF.

At least ten counts were recorded for this clone. The V and J genes are TRBV6-1 and TRBJ2-1; 13 bases are a match to TRBD2. CDR1 MNHNS and CDR2 SASEGT come from the germline V gene. There are 17 residues in the CDR3. The V gene end was trimmed by 3 bases and the J gene end by 9 bases; junction bases not matched to a gene: 11. CDR3 nucleotide sequence: TGTGCCAGCAGTGAGCGGACTAGCGGGAGTTATCCGCGTGAGCAGTTCTTC. Encoded protein: CASSERTSGSYPREQFF.

This clone was seen many times. The rearrangement uses TRBV10-3 and TRBJ2-1; 7 bases line up with TRBD1. Germline V gene sequence: CDR1 ENHRY, CDR2 SYGVKD. CDR3 length: 16 residues. Losses at the gene ends were 4 bases for V and 2 bases for J; bases not matched to a gene: 8. CDR3 bases: TGTGCCATCAGTGCGTCCGGGACAGATACCTACAATGAGCAGTTCTTC. It codes for CAISASGTDTYNEQFF.

This clone was seen a few times. V gene TRBV11-2 combines with J gene TRBJ1-6, with D perhaps matching TRBD1 (6 bases). Trimming cost V 5 bases and J 0 bases, with 17 bases left between them. Germline loops: CDR1 SGHAT, CDR2 FQNNGV. This CDR3 contains 18 residues. The CDR3 DNA reads as TGTGCCAGCAGCCCCGGGACATCCCAGATCTCCTATAATTCACCCCTCCACTTT. Its translation: CASSPGTSQISYNSPLHF.